The 25 T cell receptor beta chains presented below share a single source sample, sequenced in a study of OX40 agonist ivuxolimab in advanced cancers. TCRdb's table, derived via immunoSEQ multiplex PCR, lists solely in-frame clones and lacks some. The sample consists of tens of thousands of clones, 80% to 95% of them appearing once. The sequenced sample was CD4+ or CD8+ T cells sorted from blood, obtained in a trial of the OX40 agonist ivuxolimab. The receptor set was obtained from an adult with an advanced solid tumor such as melanoma, head and neck, liver or kidney cancer.

The V call is TRBV19, the J call TRBJ2-1, with TRBD2 identical over 11 bases. This CDR3 has 15 amino acids. Per the germline V gene, CDR1 is LNHDA and CDR2 is SQIVND (reference sequence). J lost 9 bases, V lost 5 bases, and 9 bases had no gene match. CDR3 in amino acids: CASSSQLAGVAEQFF. DNA of the CDR3: TGTGCCAGTAGTTCACAACTAGCGGGAGTGGCTGAGCAGTTCTTC.

The rearrangement joins TRBV9 to TRBJ1-6, with 8 nucleotides matching TRBD1. CDR1 is SGDLS and CDR2 is YYNGEE in the germline V gene. The CDR3 consists of 15 residues. V shed 0 bases, J shed 9 bases, and the junction held 5 bases outside the gene matches. CDR3 nucleotide sequence: TGTGCCAGCAGCGTAGACTACAGGGGGAGTTCACCCCTCCACTTT. Its protein product is CASSVDYRGSSPLHF.

This clone was observed a single time. This chain connects TRBV27 to TRBJ2-3; 11 nucleotides line up with TRBD1. Germline V gives CDR1 MNHEY, CDR2 SMNVEV (reference sequence). J gave up 5 bases and V 1 base, and 5 bases lay outside the gene matches. The CDR3 loop spans 16 amino acids. CDR3 region: CASSLWGTGGKDTQYF. The CDR3 DNA follows: TGTGCCAGCAGTTTATGGGGGACAGGGGGAAAAGATACGCAGTATTTT.

The genes are TRBV6-1 and TRBJ1-1; TRBD1 matches at 10 bases. The junction had 9 bases not matched to a gene; V was cut back by 8 bases and J by 6 bases. Germline CDR1 and CDR2: MNHNS and SASEGT. The CDR3 is 14 residues long. CDR3 sequence: CASYLRDRGPEAFF. The CDR3 DNA reads as TGTGCCAGCTACCTCCGGGACAGGGGTCCTGAAGCTTTCTTT.

This clone counts as medium-sized. The chain has TRBV4-1 and TRBJ1-5; no definite D call. Germline CDR1 reads MGHRA; CDR2 reads YSYEKL. V was clipped by 4 bases and J by 1 base, with 8 bases between them. This CDR3 has 14 amino acids. Here the CDR3 DNA reads TGCGCCAGCAGCCGTAGACAAAGCAATCAGCCCCAGCATTTT. Residues: CASSRRQSNQPQHF.

The rearrangement joins TRBV28 to TRBJ1-5; no clear D. Germline loops: CDR1 MDHEN, CDR2 SYDVKM. V lost 1 base and J 6 bases, leaving 13 bases between the germline ends. CDR3 length: 15 amino acids. CDR3 DNA: TGTGCCAGCAGTTTATTTACCCCGGAGAGTCAGCCCCAGCATTTT. The encoded protein is CASSLFTPESQPQHF.

The chain joins TRBV7-8 to TRBJ2-3, with D possibly called TRBD1 or TRBD2 (5 bases each). Germline V gene lookup returns CDR1 SGHVS and CDR2 FQNEAQ. The CDR3 is 15 amino acids. Trimming pared 5 bases from V and 5 bases from J, leaving 17 bases between. The CDR3 DNA sequence: TGTGCCAGCAGCCCACCGGGACGTCAGGTAGATACGCAGTATTTT. It translates to CASSPPGRQVDTQYF.

The chain carries TRBV27 and TRBJ1-2, with a tentative D call TRBD1 (5 bases). Germline-derived CDR1 and CDR2 are MNHEY and SMNVEV (reference sequence). The CDR3 contains 15 residues. The germline V and J ends were trimmed by 2 bases and 4 bases, with 14 bases remaining between them. The CDR3: CASSLGQTALYGYTF. In DNA, the CDR3 is TGTGCCAGCAGTTTAGGGCAGACAGCTCTCTATGGCTACACCTTC.

V is TRBV28 and J is TRBJ1-5; D is perhaps TRBD1 (6 bases). The germline gives CDR1 MDHEN, CDR2 SYDVKM. V was shortened by 6 bases and J by 8 bases, with 14 bases between the two germline ends. The CDR3 has 13 amino acids. The CDR3 DNA is TGTGCCAGCAGGGTCAGGGGTAGAGAGCCCCAGCATTTT. It translates to CASRVRGREPQHF.

The chain uses TRBV5-1 and TRBJ1-2; tentatively, D is TRBD1 (6 bases). This CDR3 region has 15 residues. Per germline, CDR1 SGHRS and CDR2 YFSETQ. V was clipped by 0 bases and J by 4 bases, with 13 bases between them. This chain's CDR3 is CASSLDGGPPYGYTF. DNA of the CDR3: TGCGCCAGCAGCTTGGATGGGGGGCCCCCCTATGGCTACACCTTC. Full variable domain (rest looked up from reference TRBV5-1 and TRBJ1-2): KAGVTQTPRYLIKTRGQQVTLSCSPISGHRSVSWYQQTPGQGLQFLFEYFSETQRNKGNFPGRFSGRQFSNSRSEMNVSTLELGDSALYLCASSLDGGPPYGYTFGSGTRLTVV.

The chain employs TRBV25-1 and TRBJ1-3; the D gene is possibly TRBD1 (6 bases). The CDR3 has 18 residues. The germline V gene encodes CDR1 MGHDK and CDR2 SYGVNS. V was clipped by 0 bases and J by 1 base, with 16 bases between them. The CDR3 DNA sequence: TGTGCCAGCAGTGAATACGGCAGGGGAAAAAAGTCTGGAAACACCATATATTTT. Translated: CASSEYGRGKKSGNTIYF.

The chain links TRBV7-3 to TRBJ2-2, with 7 positions matching TRBD1. Trimming at V came to 4 bases and at J to 6 bases, leaving 8 bases not matched to a gene. Germline loops: CDR1 SGHTA, CDR2 FQGTGA. This CDR3 is 15 amino acids long. CDR3 sequence (DNA): TGTGCCAGCAGCTCCAAAGGAAGGGGGCCCGGGGAGCTGTTTTTT. As protein: CASSSKGRGPGELFF.

In this sample, this clone turned up a few times. V is TRBV7-3 and J is TRBJ2-1; D is unclear. There are 13 residues in the CDR3. V was pared by 5 bases and J by 6 bases, with 11 bases between. Looked up from germline, CDR1 is SGHTA and CDR2 is FQGTGA. The CDR3: CASSTHSSNEQFF. The CDR3 DNA follows: TGTGCCAGCAGCACGCATAGTTCCAATGAGCAGTTCTTC.

The genes are TRBV4-2 and TRBJ2-5; a possible D gene is TRBD2 (6 bases). V shed 2 bases and J shed 1 base, with 20 bases lying between them. This CDR3 has 18 residues. Looked up from germline, CDR1 is LGHNA and CDR2 is YNFKEQ. CDR3 nucleotides: TGTGCCAGCAGCCAACCCACCGGGGGTAGCGGAATCCAAGAGACCCAGTACTTC. Its protein is CASSQPTGGSGIQETQYF.

The DNA of the CDR3 is TGTGCCAGTAGCCCGCCAAGGTGGGGGAAGGATGGCTACACCTTC. Translation gives CASSPPRWGKDGYTF. The chain links TRBV19 to TRBJ1-2, with D perhaps TRBD1 (5 bases). From germline, CDR1 is LNHDA and CDR2 SQIVND (reference sequence). V lost 6 bases, J lost 6 bases, and 20 bases lay in between. CDR3 length: 15 residues.

V is TRBV5-1 and J is TRBJ2-7; possible D gene TRBD1, 6 bases. Germline assignment: CDR1 SGHRS and CDR2 YFSETQ. The CDR3 is 14 amino acids. Trimming removed 0 bases at V and 2 bases at J, with 9 bases between. As DNA, the CDR3 is TGCGCCAGCAGCTTGGCCACAGGGCCCTACGAGCAGTACTTC. This sequence encodes CASSLATGPYEQYF.

This sequence joins TRBV10-3 and TRBJ2-5, with TRBD1 identical over 7 bases. The V segment lost 2 bases and the J segment 1 base; nucleotides outside the gene matches: 7. The CDR3 length is 16 residues. Germline-derived CDR1 and CDR2 are ENHRY and SYGVKD. The CDR3 nucleotides read TGTGCCATCAGTGAGGGCCCACGACAGGGCCAAGAGACCCAGTACTTC. It is translated as CAISEGPRQGQETQYF.

This chain joins TRBV6-5 and TRBJ1-5; D is possibly TRBD1 (5 bases). The CDR3 totals 13 residues. Trimming took off 6 bases at V and 2 bases at J, with 8 bases between the two ends. CDR1 and CDR2 (germline): MNHEY, SVGAGI. CDR3 DNA: TGTGCCAGCAGCAAACAGGGCAATCAGCCCCAGCATTTT. Its translation is CASSKQGNQPQHF.

The chain carries TRBV25-1 and TRBJ1-1, with 7 bases fitting TRBD1. The trim removed 5 bases at V and 5 bases at J, leaving 5 bases unmatched. The CDR3 spans 13 residues. The germline CDR1 and CDR2 sequences are MGHDK and SYGVNS. Written as DNA, the CDR3 is TGTGCCAGCAGTTTACAGGGGAGGACTGAAGCTTTCTTT. This codes for CASSLQGRTEAFF.

The rearrangement links TRBV11-2 to TRBJ2-7; the match to TRBD2 covers 8 bases. V gave up 1 base and J gave up 0 bases; unmatched junction bases: 2. The CDR3 runs 15 residues. CDR1 SGHAT and CDR2 FQNNGV come from the germline V gene. CDR3 residues: CASSLGGRSSYEQYF. CDR3 DNA: TGTGCCAGCAGCTTAGGCGGGAGGAGCTCCTACGAGCAGTACTTC.

This chain links TRBV19 with TRBJ2-7, with TRBD1 identical over 7 bases. The germline gives CDR1 LNHDA, CDR2 SQIVND (reference sequence). CDR3 size: 14 residues. The J segment lost 3 bases and the V segment lost 4 bases, leaving 6 bases of the junction unmatched. CDR3: CASSTGTESYEQYF. In DNA form, the CDR3 reads TGTGCCAGTAGTACCGGGACAGAGAGCTACGAGCAGTACTTC. Drawing the rest from reference TRBV19 and TRBJ2-7, the complete variable domain is DGGITQSPKYLFRKEGQNVTLSCEQNLNHDAMYWYRQDPGQGLRLIYYSQIVNDFQKGDIAEGYSVSREKKESFPLTVTSAQKNPTAFYLCASSTGTESYEQYFGPGTRLTVT.

V gene TRBV6-5 combines with J gene TRBJ1-1; D gene unclear. Germline-derived CDR1 and CDR2 are MNHEY and SVGAGI. CDR3 size: 14 residues. V lost 0 bases, J lost 0 bases, and 5 bases lay in between. This CDR3 reads CASSYSTVNTEAFF. The CDR3 DNA reads as TGTGCCAGCAGTTACTCGACGGTGAACACTGAAGCTTTCTTT.

The chain joins TRBV12-5 to TRBJ2-1, with D uncertain. V dropped 6 bases and J dropped 1 base, with 13 bases sitting between them. CDR1 is LGHNT, CDR2 FRNRAP, per germline. The CDR3 has 15 amino acids. The CDR3 reads CASGFQILSYNEQFF. CDR3 in DNA: TGTGCTAGTGGGTTCCAGATTTTGTCCTACAATGAGCAGTTCTTC.

V is TRBV6-1 and J is TRBJ2-1; no clear D gene. V was cut by 5 bases and J by 7 bases, with 15 bases left in between. This CDR3 contains 14 residues. Germline V gene lookup returns CDR1 MNHNS and CDR2 SASEGT. The CDR3 here is CASSLNRNGNEQFF. The CDR3 DNA is TGTGCCAGCAGTCTAAATAGAAATGGTAATGAGCAGTTCTTC.

The J gene is TRBJ1-5, the V gene TRBV7-2; 7 bases fit TRBD1. J lost 2 bases, V lost 4 bases, and 5 bases had no gene match. The CDR3 covers 15 residues. Germline V lookup: CDR1 SGHTA, CDR2 FQGNSA. CDR3 DNA: TGTGCCAGCAGCTACCAGGGGGAGGGCAATCAGCCCCAGCATTTT. Its translation: CASSYQGEGNQPQHF.